Presented here are 22 T cell receptor beta chains from one specimen sequenced in a study of T cells in Graves' hyperthyroidism and ophthalmopathy. Amplification of TCR beta CDR3 regions was performed using RNA transcripts as template. RT-PCR in the first round (using the HTBI primer set) targeted the TCR CDR3. TCRdb used MiXCR to reprocess the multiplex PCR reads, holding one entry per CDR3 protein. The table has almost 600,000 distinct CDR3 sequences, more than 45% seen once; the top ten hold about 8.3%. Input material: peripheral blood or thyroid tissue (not recorded which). The receptors were sampled from a woman in her late teens or twenties with Graves' hyperthyroidism.

This clonotype was detected a few times. The rearrangement links TRBV6-1 to TRBJ2-2, with D perhaps matching TRBD1 (6 bases). Per the germline V gene, CDR1 is MNHNS and CDR2 is SASEGT. This CDR3 is 14 amino acids long. Trimming took off 6 bases at V and 6 bases at J, with 14 bases between the two ends. CDR3 bases: TGTGCCAGCAGGGACAGCACCTCCCCCGGGGAGCTGTTTTTT. This translates into CASRDSTSPGELFF.

This clonotype was recorded many times. An end of the junction does not agree with germline; a read error may underlie this. The chain is built from TRBV5-8 and TRBJ2-7; a weak D match, TRBD2 (6 bases). The germline V gene has CDR1 SGHTS and CDR2 YDEGEE. The CDR3 contains 15 residues. The CDR3 loop is CASSLEGTGTYEQYF. CDR3 bases: TGTGCCAGCAGTTTGGAAGGGACTGGAACCTACGAGCAGTACTTC.

This CDR3 reads CASSVGQGHGANVLTF. The CDR3 nucleotides read TGTGCCAGCAGCGTAGGACAGGGTCACGGGGCCAACGTCCTGACTTTC. V is TRBV11-2 and J is TRBJ2-6, with TRBD1 matching 8 bases. CDR3 length: 16 amino acids. Trimming cost V 5 bases and J 4 bases; bases outside gene matches: 7. Per the germline V gene, CDR1 is SGHAT and CDR2 is FQNNGV.

The CDR3: CASSEDWTFQGGYTF. The CDR3, as DNA: TGTGCCAGCAGTGAGGATTGGACTTTCCAAGGAGGCTACACCTTC. The gene calls are TRBV2 and TRBJ1-2, with D unclear. The CDR3 sequence is 15 residues long. The V end was cut by 3 bases, the J end by 8 bases, with 19 bases between. Germline CDR1 SNHLY, CDR2 FYNNEI.

This clonotype was counted a single time. The rearrangement uses TRBV5-1 and TRBJ2-7, with D possibly TRBD1 on 5 matching bases. CDR3 length: 11 residues. The ends were cut back, 8 bases at V and 2 bases at J, with 8 bases in the middle. Germline assignment: CDR1 SGHRS and CDR2 YFSETQ. The CDR3 DNA sequence: TGCGCCAGGGGGCCAACCTACGAGCAGTACTTC. Its protein is CARGPTYEQYF.

This clonotype was observed a handful of times. The chain has TRBV2 and TRBJ2-7, with D unclear. The ends were cut back, 8 bases at V and 7 bases at J, with 12 bases in the middle. Germline V gives CDR1 SNHLY, CDR2 FYNNEI. There are 11 residues in the CDR3. CDR3 loop: CASLPPREQYF. In DNA, the CDR3 is TGTGCCAGCCTGCCCCCCCGAGAGCAGTACTTC.

The CDR3 here is CATRRTGRPDTQYF. CDR3 coding DNA: TGTGCCACCAGACGAACGGGGAGGCCAGATACGCAGTATTTT. The chain has TRBV24-1 and TRBJ2-3; D possibly corresponds to TRBD2 (6 bases). The V end lost 7 bases, the J end lost 4 bases, and 14 bases lay between the germline ends. The CDR3 covers 14 residues. CDR1 is KGHDR, CDR2 SFDVKD, per germline.

The chain carries TRBV29-1 and TRBJ2-5; TRBD1 might be the D (5 bases). The CDR3 extends over 13 amino acids. Germline assignment: CDR1 SQVTM and CDR2 ANQGSEA. V was cut by 8 bases and J by 0 bases, with 13 bases left in between. CDR3 residues: CSYGHSYQETQYF. CDR3 nucleotide sequence: TGCAGCTACGGACATTCGTACCAAGAGACCCAGTACTTC.

This clonotype was counted ten times or more. The chain carries TRBV20-1 and TRBJ2-5; 11 bases are shared with TRBD2. The CDR3 runs 15 residues. From germline, CDR1 is DFQATT and CDR2 SNEGSKA (reference sequence). The ends lost 0 bases at V and 3 bases at J; junction bases unmatched: 3. The CDR3 DNA follows: TGCAGTGCTAGAGAAGAGGGACTAGCGGAAGAGACCCAGTACTTC. As protein: CSAREEGLAEETQYF.

The rearrangement links TRBV20-1 to TRBJ2-1; 9 nucleotides align to TRBD2. CDR1 and CDR2 from the germline V gene are DFQATT and SNEGSKA (reference sequence). The CDR3 runs 17 residues. V dropped 3 bases and J dropped 8; count of bases not matched to a gene: 17. CDR3 residues: CSARGGLAFQSGDEQFF. The CDR3 region has the DNA TGCAGTGCTAGGGGGGGACTAGCTTTCCAGTCAGGCGATGAGCAGTTCTTC.

The table lists this clonotype with a few counts. The chain uses TRBV11-2 and TRBJ1-2, with 10 bases matching TRBD1. CDR1 is SGHAT and CDR2 is FQNNGV in the germline V gene. J gave up 3 bases and V 5 bases, and 9 bases lay outside the gene matches. The CDR3 covers 16 residues. The CDR3 region is CASSLQPGTGDYGYTF. The DNA for the CDR3 is TGTGCCAGCAGCCTCCAACCCGGGACAGGGGACTATGGCTACACCTTC.

The gene calls are TRBV7-9 and TRBJ2-3; D is perhaps TRBD2 (6 bases). Looked up from germline, CDR1 is SEHNR and CDR2 is FQNEAQ (reference sequence). The germline V and J ends were trimmed by 5 bases and 10 bases, with 25 bases remaining between them. The CDR3 loop spans 16 amino acids. The CDR3 sequence: CASSGRDSPSPFAQYF. Written as DNA, the CDR3 is TGTGCCAGCAGCGGCCGGGACTCTCCTTCCCCCTTCGCGCAGTATTTT.

This CDR3 reads CSAREGGGYEQYF. The DNA of the CDR3 is TGCAGTGCTAGAGAAGGGGGCGGCTACGAGCAGTACTTC. The chain has TRBV20-1 and TRBJ2-7, with 7 bases aligning to TRBD1. Germline V gene sequence: CDR1 DFQATT, CDR2 SNEGSKA (reference sequence). This CDR3 spans 13 amino acids. V lost 0 bases to trimming and J lost 3 bases; unmatched junction nucleotides: 2.

The chain has TRBV6-1 and TRBJ2-5; the match to TRBD2 covers 11 bases. The germline CDR1 and CDR2 sequences are MNHNS and SASEGT. V shed 2 bases, J shed 5 bases, and the junction held 7 bases outside the gene matches. The CDR3 extends over 16 amino acids. The CDR3 coding sequence is TGTGCCAGCAGTGAACGGCTAGCGGGAGGAGGTGAGACCCAGTACTTC. Amino acids: CASSERLAGGGETQYF.

V usage is TRBV12-3 or TRBV12-4 and J usage is TRBJ2-2; 10 bases are shared with TRBD2. Trimming removed 7 bases from V and 1 base from J; junction bases left unmatched: 0. This CDR3 is 14 amino acids long. The CDR3 coding sequence is TGTGCCAGCAAGCGGGAGGGGAACACCGGGGAGCTGTTTTTT. This gives the protein CASKREGNTGELFF.

This clonotype came up many times. The chain combines TRBV18 with TRBJ2-7; D is unresolved. The CDR3 extends over 12 amino acids. Trimming pared 1 base from V and 3 bases from J, leaving 4 bases between. Germline assignment: CDR1 KGHSH and CDR2 LQKENI. The CDR3, as DNA: TGTGCCAGCTCACCACGAAACTACGAGCAGTACTTC. It codes for CASSPRNYEQYF.

J is TRBJ1-5 and V is TRBV19, with D possibly matching TRBD1 (5 bases). This CDR3 is 14 amino acids long. The V gene lost 6 bases and the J gene lost 5 bases, with 14 bases spanning the gap. In germline, CDR1 is LNHDA, CDR2 SQIVND (reference sequence). CDR3 DNA sequence: TGTGCCAGTAGCCGGGGCCGAGACGATCAGCCCCAGCATTTT. As protein: CASSRGRDDQPQHF.

The chain employs TRBV2 and TRBJ2-7, with 9 bases fitting TRBD2. Germline V gene data show CDR1 as SNHLY and CDR2 as FYNNEI. The CDR3 totals 15 residues. The junction had 13 bases not matched to a gene; V was cut back by 6 bases and J by 7 bases. The CDR3 DNA is TGTGCCAGCAGGATAGGAGCGGGAGGTATTAATGAGCAGTACTTC. This encodes CASRIGAGGINEQYF.

The chain is built from TRBV7-2 and TRBJ2-7, with unresolved D. Germline V gene lookup returns CDR1 SGHTA and CDR2 FQGNSA. The CDR3 has 17 residues. V was trimmed by 8 bases and J by 2 bases, leaving 25 bases between them. The CDR3 region is CASSPLSQLSYPYEQYF. The CDR3 coding sequence is TGTGCCAGCTCACCACTGTCACAGTTGTCTTATCCCTACGAGCAGTACTTC. Combining the CDR3 with reference TRBV7-2 and TRBJ2-7 gives the whole variable domain GAGVSQSPSNKVTEKGKDVELRCDPISGHTALYWYRQSLGQGLEFLIYFQGNSAPDKSGLPSDRFSAERTGGSVSTLTIQRTQQEDSAVYLCASSPLSQLSYPYEQYFGPGTRLTVT.

This clonotype was found many times. This chain joins TRBV5-8 and TRBJ2-7; D remains ambiguous. This CDR3 spans 15 amino acids. Trimming shortened V by 2 bases and J by 5 bases, and 17 bases separated the two germline ends. Germline CDR1 is SGHTS and CDR2 is YDEGEE. The CDR3, as DNA: TGTGCCAGCAGCTTTGGGTCCCAAAGCGTCGACGAGCAGTACTTC. Translated: CASSFGSQSVDEQYF. Combining the CDR3 with reference TRBV5-8 and TRBJ2-7 gives the whole variable domain EAGVTQSPTHLIKTRGQQATLRCSPISGHTSVYWYQQALGLGLQFLLWYDEGEERNRGNFPPRFSGRQFPNYSSELNVNALELEDSALYLCASSFGSQSVDEQYFGPGTRLTVT.

This clonotype was picked up many times. The gene calls are TRBV9 and TRBJ2-2; D may correspond to TRBD1 or TRBD2 (5 bases each). Trimming shortened V by 0 bases and J by 0 bases, and 15 bases separated the two germline ends. The CDR3 totals 18 residues. Germline CDR1 SGDLS, CDR2 YYNGEE. The CDR3 DNA follows: TGTGCCAGCAGCGTAGGAGGGGCTTCGGGCCCGAACACCGGGGAGCTGTTTTTT. This codes for CASSVGGASGPNTGELFF.

This chain uses TRBV10-1 with TRBJ2-7; D is unclear. The end of the DNA fits TRBJ2-1 better, so the J call may be wrong. Germline V gene data show CDR1 as WNHNN and CDR2 as SYGVQD (reference sequence). This CDR3 has 13 residues. The chain's CDR3 is CASSAARIDEQFF. The DNA for the CDR3 is TGCGCCAGCAGTGCTGCTAGAATCGATGAGCAGTTCTTC.